Shown below are 27 T cell receptor beta chains from a single sample sequenced in a study of blood T cell repertoires in COVID-19 (dated by TCRdb to the early 2020s). The library was obtained by the immunoSEQ multiplex PCR assay. TCRdb holds this immuneACCESS table with in-frame rearrangements only. Some clones are missing; in checked studies, unresolved V genes explain under half, and the rest has no known cause. This sample lists about 110,000 clones; about 90% were detected once. About 1.1% of the sample is in the top ten clones. Input material: peripheral blood. The source of these receptors is a human donor in a cohort sampled during active COVID-19.

CDR3 protein: CASSPAGTGVYGYTF. In nucleotides, the CDR3 is TGTGCCAGCAGCCCAGCCGGGACAGGCGTCTATGGCTACACCTTC. The gene calls are TRBV7-2 and TRBJ1-2; 8 bases line up with TRBD1. Looked up from germline, CDR1 is SGHTA and CDR2 is FQGNSA. The CDR3 runs to 15 residues. Trimming removed 5 bases from V and 4 bases from J; junction bases left unmatched: 9.

The V and J genes are TRBV12-5 and TRBJ1-1, with TRBD1 identical over 9 bases. The CDR3 runs to 16 residues. The germline gives CDR1 LGHNT, CDR2 FRNRAP. V lost 2 bases, J lost 0 bases, and 4 bases stayed unmatched. CDR3 sequence (DNA): TGTGCTAGTGGTTTGCGGACAGGGGCCTTGAACACTGAAGCTTTCTTT. This translates into CASGLRTGALNTEAFF.

The V and J genes are TRBV7-2 and TRBJ2-7; weak D call: TRBD2 (6 bases). Looked up from germline, CDR1 is SGHTA and CDR2 is FQGNSA. V dropped 1 base and J dropped 1 base, with 17 bases sitting between them. This CDR3 has 17 amino acids. The chain's CDR3 is CASSLVASGQPSYEQYF. The CDR3 bases are TGTGCCAGCAGCTTAGTGGCCAGCGGGCAACCTTCCTACGAGCAGTACTTC.

V and J are TRBV20-1 and TRBJ2-7, with D unclear. The CDR3 is made up of 11 amino acids. V lost 6 bases, J lost 4 bases, and 10 bases lay in between. The V gene's germline CDR1 is DFQATT and CDR2 SNEGSKA (reference sequence). The CDR3 loop is CSARDGYEQYF. CDR3 bases: TGCAGTGCGCGAGACGGGTACGAGCAGTACTTC.

The chain recombines TRBV19 with TRBJ2-5, with 9 nucleotides matching TRBD1. Germline V gene sequence: CDR1 LNHDA, CDR2 SQIVND (reference sequence). Trimming took 2 bases from V and 6 from J; bases not matched to a gene: 1. The CDR3 is made up of 13 amino acids. CDR3 coding DNA: TGTGCCAGTAGTATAACAGGGGGCAAGACCCAGTACTTC. Translation gives CASSITGGKTQYF.

The CDR3: CASSYRGYTF. CDR3 DNA sequence: TGTGCCAGCAGCTACCGTGGCTACACCTTC. The J gene is TRBJ1-2, the V gene TRBV12-3 or TRBV12-4; D gene ambiguous. The CDR3 is 10 residues long. Trimming stripped 6 bases from V and 7 bases from J, with 6 bases between.

The chain employs TRBV18 and TRBJ2-6; D is possibly TRBD1 (6 bases). Germline-derived CDR1 and CDR2 are KGHSH and LQKENI. The ends were cut back, 4 bases at V and 2 bases at J, with 15 bases in the middle. This CDR3 comprises 17 residues. CDR3 protein: CASSRPQGNTGANVLTF. Here the CDR3 DNA reads TGTGCCAGCTCACGCCCCCAGGGGAACACTGGGGCCAACGTCCTGACTTTC. The full variable domain, rest sourced from reference TRBV18 and TRBJ2-6, is NAGVMQNPRHLVRRRGQEARLRCSPMKGHSHVYWYRQLPEEGLKFMVYLQKENIIDESGMPKERFSAEFPKEGPSILRIQQVVRGDSAAYFCASSRPQGNTGANVLTFGAGSRLTVL.

The rearrangement links TRBV27 to TRBJ1-1; 7 nucleotides agree with TRBD1. CDR1 is MNHEY, CDR2 SMNVEV, per germline (reference sequence). The CDR3 consists of 13 residues. The J segment lost 5 bases and the V segment lost 5 bases, leaving 5 bases of the junction unmatched. For the CDR3, the DNA is TGTGCCAGCAGTCCAGGGGGTTGGACTGAAGCTTTCTTT. This codes for CASSPGGWTEAFF.

This clone was seen only once. The chain links TRBV27 to TRBJ2-3; TRBD2 matches at 14 bases. CDR3 size: 14 residues. The germline V gene has CDR1 MNHEY and CDR2 SMNVEV (reference sequence). J lost 6 bases, V lost 5 bases, and 1 base had no gene match. The CDR3 nucleotides are TGTGCCAGCAGTCGACTAGCGGGGGGGGATACGCAGTATTTT. Its protein is CASSRLAGGDTQYF.

The rearrangement uses TRBV15 and TRBJ2-7; TRBD1 aligns across 8 bases. The germline CDR1 and CDR2 sequences are LNHNV and YYDKDF (reference sequence). V lost 4 bases and J lost 6; bases outside the gene matches: 8. The CDR3 contains 14 residues. The CDR3 is CATSKATGVSEQYF. The CDR3, as DNA: TGTGCCACCAGCAAAGCGACAGGGGTCTCCGAGCAGTACTTC. Together with reference TRBV15 and TRBJ2-7, the CDR3 gives the full variable domain: DAMVIQNPRYQVTQFGKPVTLSCSQTLNHNVMYWYQQKSSQAPKLLFHYYDKDFNNEADTPDNFQSRRPNTSFCFLDIRSPGLGDTAMYLCATSKATGVSEQYFGPGTRLTVT.

The rearrangement uses TRBV10-3 and TRBJ2-7; D may be TRBD1 (6 bases). The CDR3 is 12 residues long. The V end was cut by 6 bases, the J end by 3 bases, with 9 bases between. Germline CDR1 and CDR2: ENHRY and SYGVKD. CDR3: CAISSQGYEQYF. CDR3 nucleotides: TGTGCCATCAGCTCACAGGGCTACGAGCAGTACTTC.

This rearrangement joins TRBV15 to TRBJ1-5; no clear D. The length of the CDR3 is 15 residues. Germline V gives CDR1 LNHNV, CDR2 YYDKDF (reference sequence). Trimming stripped 2 bases from V and 4 bases from J, with 12 bases between. This chain's CDR3 is CATSRFRTANQPQHF. DNA for the CDR3: TGTGCCACCAGCAGATTCAGGACTGCTAATCAGCCCCAGCATTTT. The full variable domain, completed using reference TRBV15 and TRBJ1-5, is DAMVIQNPRYQVTQFGKPVTLSCSQTLNHNVMYWYQQKSSQAPKLLFHYYDKDFNNEADTPDNFQSRRPNTSFCFLDIRSPGLGDTAMYLCATSRFRTANQPQHFGDGTRLSIL.

The V gene is TRBV7-3, the J gene TRBJ2-1, with 9 nucleotides matching TRBD2. After removal of 5 bases from V and 8 bases from J, the junction contained 10 bases not matched to a gene. The CDR3 is 15 residues long. Per the germline V gene, CDR1 is SGHTA and CDR2 is FQGTGA. CDR3 sequence (DNA): TGTGCCAGCAGCATCCGAGGGGCTAGCGGGGATGAGCAGTTCTTC. Amino acids: CASSIRGASGDEQFF.

The chain has TRBV5-1 and TRBJ1-2, with D uncertain. Germline V gene sequence: CDR1 SGHRS, CDR2 YFSETQ. CDR3 length equals 14 residues. V was trimmed by 1 base and J by 4 bases, leaving 11 bases between them. In nucleotides, the CDR3 is TGCGCCAGCAGCTTGCTTACAGAAGCCTATGGCTACACCTTC. This translates into CASSLLTEAYGYTF.

The chain recombines TRBV2 with TRBJ2-2, with D tentatively TRBD2 (5 bases). Per the germline V gene, CDR1 is SNHLY and CDR2 is FYNNEI. The CDR3 length is 15 residues. Trimming stripped 2 bases from V and 1 base from J, with 8 bases between. The CDR3 reads CASSESGVNTGELFF. As DNA, the CDR3 is TGTGCCAGCAGTGAATCCGGGGTGAACACCGGGGAGCTGTTTTTT.

The chain combines TRBV7-9 with TRBJ2-3; perhaps TRBD2 as D (5 bases). This CDR3 region has 12 residues. The germline CDR1 and CDR2 sequences are SEHNR and FQNEAQ (reference sequence). V was trimmed by 5 bases and J by 4 bases, leaving 7 bases between them. The CDR3 nucleotides are TGTGCCAGCAGCCCCGGGGCAGATACGCAGTATTTT. Protein sequence: CASSPGADTQYF.

The chain joins TRBV11-2 to TRBJ2-2; the match to TRBD1 covers 10 bases. Per the germline V gene, CDR1 is SGHAT and CDR2 is FQNNGV. Losses at the gene ends were 3 bases for V and 1 base for J; bases not matched to a gene: 11. The CDR3 contains 19 residues. The CDR3 region is CASSFPRTGGSRNTGELFF. CDR3 nucleotides: TGTGCCAGCAGCTTCCCTCGGACAGGGGGTAGCAGGAACACCGGGGAGCTGTTTTTT.

This chain uses TRBV6-1 with TRBJ2-1; 9 bases align to TRBD2. The J segment lost 2 bases and the V segment lost 3 bases, leaving 2 bases of the junction unmatched. Germline lookup yields CDR1 MNHNS and CDR2 SASEGT. This CDR3 region has 15 residues. This chain's CDR3 is CASSDIAGAYNEQFF. In nucleotides, the CDR3 is TGTGCCAGCAGTGACATAGCGGGGGCCTACAATGAGCAGTTCTTC.

The chain joins TRBV7-2 to TRBJ2-7, with D hard to call. Germline V gene lookup returns CDR1 SGHTA and CDR2 FQGNSA. The CDR3 covers 11 residues. V was shortened by 4 bases and J by 3 bases, with 4 bases between the two germline ends. The CDR3 protein is CASSSIYEQYF. In DNA form, the CDR3 reads TGTGCCAGCAGCTCCATCTACGAGCAGTACTTC. Together with reference TRBV7-2 and TRBJ2-7, the CDR3 gives the full variable domain: GAGVSQSPSNKVTEKGKDVELRCDPISGHTALYWYRQSLGQGLEFLIYFQGNSAPDKSGLPSDRFSAERTGGSVSTLTIQRTQQEDSAVYLCASSSIYEQYFGPGTRLTVT.

This chain uses TRBV11-2 with TRBJ2-1; 12 bases line up with TRBD2. The V and J ends lost 3 bases and 8 bases, in that order; junction bases with no gene match: 5. The CDR3 loop spans 15 amino acids. Germline CDR1 SGHAT, CDR2 FQNNGV. The CDR3: CASSFGLAGIDEQFF. CDR3 bases: TGTGCCAGCAGCTTTGGACTAGCGGGAATCGATGAGCAGTTCTTC. Based on the CDR3 plus reference TRBV11-2 and TRBJ2-1, the full variable domain is EAGVAQSPRYKIIEKRQSVAFWCNPISGHATLYWYQQILGQGPKLLIQFQNNGVVDDSQLPKDRFSAERLKGVDSTLKIQPAKLEDSAVYLCASSFGLAGIDEQFFGPGTRLTVL.

V gene TRBV6-5 combines with J gene TRBJ2-5; 10 nucleotides agree with TRBD1. The CDR3 contains 14 residues. The V and J ends lost 5 bases and 1 base, in that order; junction bases with no gene match: 1. Germline lookup yields CDR1 MNHEY and CDR2 SVGAGI. Here the CDR3 DNA reads TGTGCCAGCAGTCGGGACAGGGGCCAAGAGACCCAGTACTTC. It is translated as CASSRDRGQETQYF.

The chain joins TRBV4-3 to TRBJ2-3; D is unclear. In germline, CDR1 is LGHNA, CDR2 YSLEER. The CDR3 loop spans 16 amino acids. Trimming cost V 0 bases and J 1 base, with 11 bases left between them. This chain's CDR3 is CASSQDRRQGTDTQYF. The CDR3 coding sequence is TGCGCCAGCAGCCAAGATCGGCGGCAAGGCACAGATACGCAGTATTTT.

The chain links TRBV5-1 to TRBJ1-1; no clear D gene. The germline gives CDR1 SGHRS, CDR2 YFSETQ. Trimming removed 4 bases from V and 1 base from J, with 8 bases in between. The CDR3 covers 13 residues. CDR3 residues: CASSVTGNTEAFF. As DNA, the CDR3 is TGCGCCAGCAGCGTTACCGGGAACACTGAAGCTTTCTTT.

J is TRBJ2-5 and V is TRBV4-2; D not certain. V was shortened by 1 base and J by 3 bases, with 6 bases between the two germline ends. The CDR3 consists of 13 residues. CDR1 and CDR2 (germline): LGHNA, YNFKEQ. The CDR3 nucleotides are TGTGCCAGCAGCCAAGTTCTAGAAGAGACCCAGTACTTC. Protein product: CASSQVLEETQYF.

This chain links TRBV5-1 with TRBJ2-6; weak D call: TRBD2 (7 bases). Germline-derived CDR1 and CDR2 are SGHRS and YFSETQ. The CDR3 is 19 amino acids. V was pared by 1 base and J by 0 bases, with 17 bases between. The CDR3 is CASSLLGGGPFSGANVLTF. Written as DNA, the CDR3 is TGCGCCAGCAGCTTGCTGGGCGGGGGCCCCTTCTCTGGGGCCAACGTCCTGACTTTC.

The chain carries TRBV19 and TRBJ1-2, with a possible D match to TRBD1 (5 bases). CDR1 is LNHDA, CDR2 SQIVND, per germline (reference sequence). The CDR3 has 15 residues. V dropped 7 bases and J dropped 4 bases, with 19 bases sitting between them. Written as DNA, the CDR3 is TGTGCCAGTACCTATGGGGGGGGGATCGGCTATGGCTACACCTTC. Residues: CASTYGGGIGYGYTF. Looking up the rest from reference TRBV19 and TRBJ1-2 gives the full variable domain: DGGITQSPKYLFRKEGQNVTLSCEQNLNHDAMYWYRQDPGQGLRLIYYSQIVNDFQKGDIAEGYSVSREKKESFPLTVTSAQKNPTAFYLCASTYGGGIGYGYTFGSGTRLTVV.

CDR3 sequence reads: CASSHRPGQELNEQFF. In nucleotides, the CDR3 is TGTGCCAGCAGCCACCGACCGGGACAGGAACTAAATGAGCAGTTCTTC. V and J are TRBV11-2 and TRBJ2-1; 8 bases fit TRBD1. This CDR3 spans 16 amino acids. Losses at the gene ends were 5 bases for V and 7 bases for J; bases not matched to a gene: 13. Germline CDR1 and CDR2: SGHAT and FQNNGV.